This T cell receptor (beta chain) appears in the sequencing data of a study of tumor and adjacent non-tumor tissue in lung cancer. Overall study context: Histology: about 13 adenocarcinoma, a couple of squamous cell carcinoma, 1 small cell lung cancer.

RNA was extracted from bulk tissue without any cell sorting. A word on this clonotype: Antigen unknown. One end of the junction is discordant with germline, which a read error may explain.

TCRbeta libraries were built with three rounds of nested PCR, modified from ARM-PCR. From the multiplex PCR reads, TCRdb called clonotypes with MiXCR, one entry per CDR3 protein. The data hold tens of thousands of distinct CDR3 sequences, with about 61% observed a single time. Whole-study findings and limits: Patients with more diverse tumor TCRs had worse survival. Top 100 clones took a larger repertoire share in normal lung.

The TCR sequence derives from a man aged 45-60 years with non-small cell lung cancer. Sequencing was carried out using lung tumor tissue.

The CDR3 sequence: CASSLNRTNTRELFF. CDR3 sequence (DNA): TGTGCCAGCAGCTTGAACCGGACTAACACCAGGGAGCTGTTTTTT. The genes are TRBV11-2 and TRBJ2-2; D perhaps matches TRBD2 (6 bases). This CDR3 has 15 residues. Germline CDR1 is SGHAT and CDR2 is FQNNGV.